This TCR beta chain emerged from a study of response to subunit inactivated influenza vaccine. General observations from the study: Seasonal influenza vaccination, on each occasion, was suggested by the authors to recruit few new T cells.

Via MiXCR, TCRdb re-called the RT-PCR reads, giving one row per CDR3 protein. The sample contains about 650,000 distinct CDR3 sequences, 14% of which appear only once. CDR3 length equals 13 residues. The V segment lost 5 bases and the J segment 7 bases; nucleotides outside the gene matches: 6. Comment on this clonotype: What it binds is not known.

This receptor was identified in a man between 50 and 59 years old who received an inactivated influenza vaccine. The V gene is TRBV12-3 or TRBV12-4, the J gene TRBJ1-2; 8 bases map to TRBD1. The sequencing used PBMCs from blood, collected 14 to 15 days before vaccination. In DNA form, the CDR3 reads TGTGCCAGCAGTGAGTCGGACAGGGTTGGCTACACCTTC. Translating gives CASSESDRVGYTF.